Sequencing of this TCR beta chain was carried out in a study of shared clonotypes between healthy human individuals. Study-wide results and limits: For naive CD4 cells, roughly 4.8% of clonotypes were shared across four donors.

About this clone: Its antigen is still unknown.

Using immunoSEQ multiplex PCR, the repertoire was profiled, and TCRdb retains in-frame clones only, with some absent. The top ten clones hold 0.39% of a sample with 2 million to 2.5 million clones, just over 90% of them seen once. The ends lost 5 bases at V and 5 bases at J; junction bases unmatched: 10. This CDR3 has 15 residues. The germline V gene has CDR1 SSHAT and CDR2 FNYEAQ (reference sequence). The receptor's source is a man younger than 30 in good health. Some clones in this sample may be carry-over from other donors' samples. Sequencing was performed on naive CD4+ T cells from PBMCs. Noted subset: CD45RA+ positively selected. The V call is TRBV7-7, the J call TRBJ2-7, with 9 bases matching TRBD1. The CDR3 coding sequence is TGTGCCAGCAGCCCTAACGACAGGGGGATCAACGAGCAGTACTTC. Its protein product is CASSPNDRGINEQYF.